This T cell receptor beta chain derives from a study of blood T cell repertoires in COVID-19. Overall study context: Acute-phase and convalescent COVID-19 samples originated in the United States, Italy and Spain. Sample material is recorded as cDNA or gDNA derived from T cells, B-cell-depleted T cells, or PBMCs.

V gave up 5 bases and J gave up 8 bases; unmatched junction bases: 5. CDR1 and CDR2 from the germline V gene are SEHNR and FQNEAQ (reference sequence). The CDR3 covers 12 residues. In the authors' workflow: Reference gene primers were amplified, and this amplification served to estimate nucleated cell counts. Measured with immunoSEQ multiplex PCR; TCRdb has only the in-frame clones, and not every one. That table is the source of V, J and clone size, and D and trimming were worked out from the DNA. In the table there are a few hundred thousand clones, 86% of which are singletons. One Seattle source followed patients from active infection through their disease course.

This clonotype originated in a woman aged 60-75 years with COVID-19, enrolled during active disease. The sequenced material came from peripheral blood. The chain recombines TRBV7-9 with TRBJ1-2; TRBD1 matches at 7 bases. The CDR3 DNA follows: TGTGCCAGCAGCCCGGGACAGCGGGGCTACACCTTC. Its protein is CASSPGQRGYTF.